The rows below give T cell receptor beta chains drawn from one sample of a study of blood T cell repertoires in COVID-19. Assay: immunoSEQ multiplex PCR; the TCRdb copy retains only in-frame clones and omits some. The sample gives 80,000 to 90,000 clones, over 75% of which show up once; about 2% is in the top ten. The sequencing input was peripheral blood. The receptors were sampled from a woman in her 70s with acute or convalescent COVID-19. Each CDR3 is given with its conserved first and last residue. D genes are given only for firm matches. Rows may omit the clone size; those that give it use once, few, many or a size class.

TRBV4-1	many	NA	TRBJ1-6	TGCGCCAGCAGCCAAGGAGGGGGTCGTTCACCCCTCCACTTT	CASSQGGGRSPLHF
TRBV6-5	NA	NA	TRBJ1-6	TGTGCCAGCATTTACGGCGGGCTAGTGGAGAATTCACCCCTCCACTTT	CASIYGGLVENSPLHF
TRBV6-2/TRBV6-3	few	NA	TRBJ2-7	TGTGCCAGCAGTTACGACCGGGCCGTGATCTGGGGACTCTACGAGCAGTACTTC	CASSYDRAVIWGLYEQYF
TRBV7-9	NA	TRBD1	TRBJ2-3	TGTGCCAGCAGCTTAGCTCAGGGGGCTATAAGCACAGATACGCAGTATTTT	CASSLAQGAISTDTQYF
TRBV6-1	NA	TRBD2	TRBJ2-5	TGTGCCAGCAGTGACCGACTAGCGGGGGGGCCAAAGACCCAGTACTTC	CASSDRLAGGPKTQYF
TRBV3-1/TRBV3-2	NA	NA	TRBJ1-1	TGTGCCAGCAGCCAGGCAGACACTGAAGCTTTCTTT	CASSQADTEAFF
TRBV7-8	NA	TRBD1	TRBJ1-4	TGTGCCAGCAGGTCGGGACAGACTAATGAAAAACTGTTTTTT	CASRSGQTNEKLFF
TRBV3-1/TRBV3-2	NA	TRBD1	TRBJ1-6	TGTGCCAGCAGCCAAGATTCCGGACAGGGGGCCTTACCCCTCCACTTT	CASSQDSGQGALPLHF
TRBV19	once	TRBD1	TRBJ1-2	TGTGCCAGTAGGGGGACAGGGGGCTTGGAGGGCTACACCTTC	CASRGTGGLEGYTF
TRBV6-1	once	NA	TRBJ2-4	TGTGCCAGCAGTGACCGGTTTGGAGAGGACATTCAGTACTTC	CASSDRFGEDIQYF
TRBV7-2	NA	NA	TRBJ1-1	TGTGCCAGCAGCTTAAACGGGGTAGGCGGAGGCACTGAAGCTTTCTTT	CASSLNGVGGGTEAFF
TRBV5-5	once	TRBD1	TRBJ2-5	TGTGCCAGCAGCCCTTACAGAGGGGGCGTGGAGACCCAGTACTTC	CASSPYRGGVETQYF
TRBV10-1	NA	TRBD1	TRBJ1-1	TGCGCCAGCAGTCGGGACAGCTACACTGAAGCTTTCTTT	CASSRDSYTEAFF
TRBV7-8	once	NA	TRBJ1-6	TGTGCCAGCAGCTTAGAGACAGGCAATTATAATTCACCCCTCCACTTT	CASSLETGNYNSPLHF
TRBV7-9	NA	NA	TRBJ2-1	TGTGCCAGCAGCTTAGAAGCGGGACATGGGCAGTTCTTC	CASSLEAGHGQFF
TRBV5-4	NA	NA	TRBJ1-2	TGTGCCAGCAGCACCTCAGGGGCTGTCCCTAACGGCTACACCTTC	CASSTSGAVPNGYTF
TRBV10-3	NA	NA	TRBJ1-3	TGTGCCATCAGAAGGGGGATTAGCTCTGGAAACACCATATATTTT	CAIRRGISSGNTIYF
TRBV7-8	NA	TRBD1	TRBJ1-2	TGTGCCAGCAGCTTAGGTCGACAGGGAACCTACACCTTC	CASSLGRQGTYTF
TRBV19	NA	NA	TRBJ2-7	TGTGCCAGTAGTATAGTGGGAGGCTACGAGCAGTACTTC	CASSIVGGYEQYF